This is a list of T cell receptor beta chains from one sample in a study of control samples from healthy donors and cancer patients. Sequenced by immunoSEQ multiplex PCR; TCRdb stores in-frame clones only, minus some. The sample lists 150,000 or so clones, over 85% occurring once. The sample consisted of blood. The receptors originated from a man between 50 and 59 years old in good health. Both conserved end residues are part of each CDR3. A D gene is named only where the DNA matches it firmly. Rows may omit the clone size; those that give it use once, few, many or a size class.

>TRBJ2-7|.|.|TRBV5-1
TGCGCCAGCAGCTTGGCTTCCAGGGGAAACGAGCAGTACTTC
CASSLASRGNEQYF
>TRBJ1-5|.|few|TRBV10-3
TGTGCCTCGCACGGGGACGGCTCCGGGGATAGCAATCAGCCCCAGCATTTT
CASHGDGSGDSNQPQHF
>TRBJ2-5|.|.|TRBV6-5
TGTGCCAGCAGTCCCTCGACCCGGAGAGAGACCCAGTACTTC
CASSPSTRRETQYF
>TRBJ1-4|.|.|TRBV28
TGTGCCAGCAGGCCACTGGAGCTCGGTGAAAAACTGTTTTTT
CASRPLELGEKLFF
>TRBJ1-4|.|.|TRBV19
TGTGCCAGTAGTATTGCACGGGGAGGGATTCGTGAAAAACTGTTTTTT
CASSIARGGIREKLFF
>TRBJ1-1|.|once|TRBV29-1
TGCAGCGTTGATGAGTCGGGACATCCCACCCGAGCTTTCTTT
CSVDESGHPTRAFF
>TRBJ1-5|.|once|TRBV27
TGTGCCAGCAGTTTGGTCGCCGTTTGGGGACTAAATCAGCCCCAGCATTTT
CASSLVAVWGLNQPQHF
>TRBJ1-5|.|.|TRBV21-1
TGTGCCAGCAGCAAAGTTTTAAGGGGACAGGGTCTCGATCAGCCCCAGCATTTT
CASSKVLRGQGLDQPQHF
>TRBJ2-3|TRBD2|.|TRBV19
TGTGCCAGTAGCCACCGGGGGAGGGCCCTAGATACGCAGTATTTT
CASSHRGRALDTQYF
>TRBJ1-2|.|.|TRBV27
TGTGCCAGCAGTCCCAAGGGGCTTGGCTATGGCTACACCTTC
CASSPKGLGYGYTF
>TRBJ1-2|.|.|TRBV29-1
TGCAGCGTTTCCTGGGTGGGGGATGTAACTAACTATGGCTACACCTTC
CSVSWVGDVTNYGYTF
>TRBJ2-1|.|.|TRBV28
TGTGCCAGCAGTTCCCCAGCTGGGGGCTACAATGAGCAGTTCTTC
CASSSPAGGYNEQFF
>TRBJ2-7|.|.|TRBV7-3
TGTGCCAGCAGCTCGGGACCTAACGAGGAGCAGTACTTC
CASSSGPNEEQYF
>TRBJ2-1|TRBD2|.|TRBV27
TGTGCCAGCAGTTTATCGCGGACTAGCGGGAATGGGGCCAATGAGCAGTTCTTC
CASSLSRTSGNGANEQFF
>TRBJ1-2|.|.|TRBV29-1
TGCAGCGTTGACCCGGGGGCCAGTGGCTATGGCTACACCTTC
CSVDPGASGYGYTF
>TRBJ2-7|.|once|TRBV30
TGTGCCTGGAGTGTAGGGTGGGAGCGCGAGCAGTACTTC
CAWSVGWEREQYF
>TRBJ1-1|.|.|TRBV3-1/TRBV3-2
TGTGCCAGCAGCCAGGGGCTCGTTACTGAAGCTTTCTTT
CASSQGLVTEAFF
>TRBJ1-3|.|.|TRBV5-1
TGCGCCAGCAGCCGGTCGGACAGCCCCTCTGGAAACACCATATATTTT
CASSRSDSPSGNTIYF
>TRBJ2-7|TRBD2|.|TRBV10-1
TGCGCCAGCAGTGAGAGTAGCGGGAGTCGCGAGCAGTACTTC
CASSESSGSREQYF
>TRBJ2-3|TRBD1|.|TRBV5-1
TGCGCCAGCAGCTTGCTGACAGGGGTTACAGATACGCAGTATTTT
CASSLLTGVTDTQYF
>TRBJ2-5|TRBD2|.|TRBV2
TGTGCCAGCAGTGAGACTAGCGGGACCCAAGAGACCCAGTACTTC
CASSETSGTQETQYF
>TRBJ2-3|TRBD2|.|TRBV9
TGTGCCAGCAGCGTAGGGTTTAGCGGGAGTGCGTATTTT
CASSVGFSGSAYF
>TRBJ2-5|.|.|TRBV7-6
TGTGCCAGCAGCTTAGGCGTGGAAGAGACCCAGTACTTC
CASSLGVEETQYF
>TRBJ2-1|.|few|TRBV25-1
TGTGCCAGCAGTGAGGTCACCACAGGTGTGTATTGGAATGAGCAGTTCTTC
CASSEVTTGVYWNEQFF
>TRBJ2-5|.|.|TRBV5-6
TGTGCCAGTAAAATATTTGCACCGGGGCGGGCGGGAGAGACCCAGTACTTC
CASKIFAPGRAGETQYF
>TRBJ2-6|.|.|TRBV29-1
TGCAGCGTTGCTGTGACAAACTATTACTCTGGGGCCAACGTCCTGACTTTC
CSVAVTNYYSGANVLTF
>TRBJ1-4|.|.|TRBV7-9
TGTGCCAGCAGCCCGGGGGTCGCAACTAATGAAAAACTGTTTTTT
CASSPGVATNEKLFF
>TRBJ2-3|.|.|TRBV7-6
TGTGCCAGTACCAAGGGCTTCTCCTCCACAGATACGCAGTATTTT
CASTKGFSSTDTQYF
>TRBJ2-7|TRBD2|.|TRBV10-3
TGTGCCATCAGGACTAGCGGGTTCTACGAGCAGTACTTC
CAIRTSGFYEQYF
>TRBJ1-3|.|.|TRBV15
TGTGCCACCAGCAGAGAGGCGGGGGGTGGAAACACCATATATTTT
CATSREAGGGNTIYF
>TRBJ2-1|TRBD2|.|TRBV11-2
TGTGCCAGCAGCTTAGATCTTGGTCTAGCGGGAGCAGGAGAGCAGTTCTTC
CASSLDLGLAGAGEQFF
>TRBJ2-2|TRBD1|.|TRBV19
TGCGCCAGTAGACGGGACAGCCTCACCGGGGAGCTGTTTTTT
CASRRDSLTGELFF
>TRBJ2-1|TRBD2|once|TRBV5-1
TGCGCCAGCACCGGGCGGGGACTAGCCTACAATGAGCAGTTCTTC
CASTGRGLAYNEQFF
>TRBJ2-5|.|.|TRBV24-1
TGTGCCACCAGTGATGGACAGCAAGAGACCCAGTACTTC
CATSDGQQETQYF
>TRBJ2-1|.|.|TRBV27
TGTGCCAGCAGTTTATCCAGCGGAGTCTCCTACAATGAGCAGTTCTTC
CASSLSSGVSYNEQFF
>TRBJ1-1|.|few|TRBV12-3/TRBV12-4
TGTGCCAGCAGTCGCCCTAACACTGAAGCTTTCTTT
CASSRPNTEAFF
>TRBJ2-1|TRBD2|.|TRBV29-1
TGCAGCGTTGAAGGCCTAGCGGGAGTCAACAATGAGCAGTTCTTC
CSVEGLAGVNNEQFF
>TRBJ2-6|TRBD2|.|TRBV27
TGTGCCAGCAGTCGGACTAGCGGGAGGTCTGGGGCCAACGTCCTGACTTTC
CASSRTSGRSGANVLTF
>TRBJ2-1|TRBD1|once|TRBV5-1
TGCGCCAGCAGCCCCTGGACAGGACCGGCGAATGAGCAGTTCTTC
CASSPWTGPANEQFF
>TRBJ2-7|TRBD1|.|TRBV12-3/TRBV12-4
TGTGCCAGCAGTCCGGGACAGTACGAGCAGTACTTC
CASSPGQYEQYF
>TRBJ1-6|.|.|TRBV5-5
TGTGCCAGCACCTGGGGAGGGCAGTCTAATTCACCCCTCCACTTT
CASTWGGQSNSPLHF
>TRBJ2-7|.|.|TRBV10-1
TGCGCCAGCAGCGACCAGGGTCGAGCAATCTACGAGCAGTACTTC
CASSDQGRAIYEQYF
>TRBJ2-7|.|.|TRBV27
TGTGCCAGCAGTTTATCGACCCATGATAGCGGCTGGCTGTACTTC
CASSLSTHDSGWLYF
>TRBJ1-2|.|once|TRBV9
TGTGCCAGCAGCCCCCGGGACTATGGCTACACCTTC
CASSPRDYGYTF
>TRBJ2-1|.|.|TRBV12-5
TGTGCTAGTGGGCCCTTAGCAAATGAGCAGTTCTTC
CASGPLANEQFF
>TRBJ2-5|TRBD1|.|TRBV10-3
TGTGCCATCAGTCTAAGGGGACAGGGTCCCCGTGGGCAAGAGACCCAGTACTTC
CAISLRGQGPRGQETQYF
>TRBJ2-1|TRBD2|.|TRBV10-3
TGTGCCATCAGTGATAAAATGACTAGCGGGGAGCAGTTCTTC
CAISDKMTSGEQFF
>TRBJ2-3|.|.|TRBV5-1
TGCGCCAGCAGGCCTGGCGCTAGCGCTAGCACAGATACGCAGTATTTT
CASRPGASASTDTQYF